The clone carrying this TCR beta chain was detected a few times. Its specificity is unknown. The record originates from a study of CD8+ T cells in alopecia areata. Points from the study as a whole: Lesional scalp, notably in alopecia totalis/universalis, had clonality above that of normal scalp.

RNA extraction was followed by reverse transcription into cDNA, which acted as the sequencing template. The protocol was immunoSEQ multiplex PCR, while the TCRdb copy is restricted to in-frame clones and leaves out a portion. Among roughly 250,000 clones listed, roughly two thirds were seen once. PBMCs provided sorted CD4+ and CD8+ T cells. This CDR3 has 12 amino acids. Trimming pared 7 bases from V and 1 base from J, leaving 9 bases between. Per germline, CDR1 SQVTM and CDR2 ANQGSEA. The V and J genes are TRBV29-1 and TRBJ2-3, with a tentative D call TRBD2 (6 bases). This TCR was recovered from a human donor with alopecia areata. The sample was CD4+ T cells sorted from blood, taken at week 0. The CDR3 region has the DNA TGCAGCGCAGCTAGCGGCACAGATACGCAGTATTTT. This sequence encodes CSAASGTDTQYF.